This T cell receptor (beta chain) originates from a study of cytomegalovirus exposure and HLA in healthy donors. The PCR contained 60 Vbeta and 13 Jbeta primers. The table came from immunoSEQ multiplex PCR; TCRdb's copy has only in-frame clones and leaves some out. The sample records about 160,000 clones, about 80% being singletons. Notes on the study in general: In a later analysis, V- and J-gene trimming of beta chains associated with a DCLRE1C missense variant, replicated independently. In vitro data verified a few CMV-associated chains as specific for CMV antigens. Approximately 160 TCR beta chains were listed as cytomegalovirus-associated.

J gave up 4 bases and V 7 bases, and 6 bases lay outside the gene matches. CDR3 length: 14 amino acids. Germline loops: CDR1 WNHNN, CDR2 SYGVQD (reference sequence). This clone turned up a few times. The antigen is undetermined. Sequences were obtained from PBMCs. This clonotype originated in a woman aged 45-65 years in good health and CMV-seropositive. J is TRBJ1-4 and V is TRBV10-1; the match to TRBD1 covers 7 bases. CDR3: CASISDRFNEKLFF. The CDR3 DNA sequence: TGCGCCAGCATTTCGGACAGGTTTAATGAAAAACTGTTTTTT.